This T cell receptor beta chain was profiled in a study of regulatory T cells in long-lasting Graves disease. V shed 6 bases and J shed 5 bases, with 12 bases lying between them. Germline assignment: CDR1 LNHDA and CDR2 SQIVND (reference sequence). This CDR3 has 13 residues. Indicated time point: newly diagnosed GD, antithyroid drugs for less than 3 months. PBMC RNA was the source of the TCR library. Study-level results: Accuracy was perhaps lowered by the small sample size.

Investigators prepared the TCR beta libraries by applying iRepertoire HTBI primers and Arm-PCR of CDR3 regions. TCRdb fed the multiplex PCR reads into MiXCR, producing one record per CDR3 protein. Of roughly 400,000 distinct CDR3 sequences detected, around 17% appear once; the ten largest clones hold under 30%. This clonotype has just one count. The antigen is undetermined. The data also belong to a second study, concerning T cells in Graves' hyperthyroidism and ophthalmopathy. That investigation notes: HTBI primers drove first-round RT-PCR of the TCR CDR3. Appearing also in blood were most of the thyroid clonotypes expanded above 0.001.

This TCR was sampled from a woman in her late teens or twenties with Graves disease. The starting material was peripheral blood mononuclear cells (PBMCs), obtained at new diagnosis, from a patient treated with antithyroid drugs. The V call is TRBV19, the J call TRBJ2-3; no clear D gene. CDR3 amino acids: CASSRTFQDTQYF. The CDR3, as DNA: TGTGCCAGTAGCCGAACCTTTCAAGATACGCAGTATTTT. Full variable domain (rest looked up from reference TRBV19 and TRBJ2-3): DGGITQSPKYLFRKEGQNVTLSCEQNLNHDAMYWYRQDPGQGLRLIYYSQIVNDFQKGDIAEGYSVSREKKESFPLTVTSAQKNPTAFYLCASSRTFQDTQYFGPGTRLTVL.